The 12 T cell receptor beta chains below were found in one sample sequenced in a study of blood T cell repertoires in COVID-19. The assay was immunoSEQ multiplex PCR, and TCRdb's table has in-frame clones only and misses some. Of over 95,000 clones in the sample, 65% to 85% were seen once. Sequencing was performed on peripheral blood. These receptors were obtained from an older woman with acute or convalescent COVID-19.

The CDR3 protein is CASSYRQGLNTEAFF. CDR3 in DNA: TGTGCCAGCAGTTACCGACAGGGACTGAACACTGAAGCTTTCTTT. The rearrangement joins TRBV6-5 to TRBJ1-1, with 7 bases identical to TRBD1. Trimming at V came to 2 bases and at J to 0 bases, leaving 3 bases not matched to a gene. The CDR3 totals 15 residues. CDR1 and CDR2 (germline): MNHEY, SVGAGI.

The chain carries TRBV6-1 and TRBJ2-3; D possibly corresponds to TRBD1 (5 bases). The CDR3 length is 14 residues. CDR1 is MNHNS and CDR2 is SASEGT in the germline V gene. Trimming stripped 2 bases from V and 6 bases from J, with 12 bases between. In DNA form, the CDR3 reads TGTGCCAGCAGTGAACCTGGGGCAAAGGATACGCAGTATTTT. Translated, it gives CASSEPGAKDTQYF.

This clone was counted a few times. The chain recombines TRBV28 with TRBJ1-5; D gene unclear. CDR1 and CDR2 from the germline V gene are MDHEN and SYDVKM. This CDR3 has 14 amino acids. The V end lost 2 bases, the J end lost 0 bases, and 5 bases lay between the germline ends. The chain's CDR3 is CASSLQVSNQPQHF. The DNA for the CDR3 is TGTGCCAGCAGTTTACAGGTTAGCAATCAGCCCCAGCATTTT.

This rearrangement joins TRBV28 to TRBJ2-3; a possible D gene is TRBD2 (6 bases). Per the germline V gene, CDR1 is MDHEN and CDR2 is SYDVKM. The CDR3 is 16 residues long. Trimming pared 1 base from V and 3 bases from J, leaving 14 bases between. The CDR3 DNA reads as TGTGCCAGCAGTTTATCGGGAATAGCGGCAACAGATACGCAGTATTTT. This gives the protein CASSLSGIAATDTQYF.

The gene calls are TRBV5-8 and TRBJ2-1, with TRBD2 matching 7 bases. CDR1 and CDR2 from the germline V gene are SGHTS and YDEGEE. CDR3 length: 15 amino acids. V shed 2 bases, J shed 6 bases, and the junction held 8 bases outside the gene matches. In nucleotides, the CDR3 is TGTGCCAGCAGCTTTACCAGCGGGGTTTTCAATGAGCAGTTCTTC. It encodes CASSFTSGVFNEQFF.

The genes are TRBV2 and TRBJ1-1; the D gene is possibly TRBD1 (6 bases). CDR1 SNHLY and CDR2 FYNNEI come from the germline V gene. Trimming took 4 bases from V and 3 from J, leaving 12 bases between them. The CDR3 is 14 residues long. In DNA form, the CDR3 reads TGTGCCAGCAGTGCGAGGGGGTCGGACACTGAAGCTTTCTTT. Translated: CASSARGSDTEAFF.

The chain couples TRBV5-1 to TRBJ1-3; D is ambiguous. From germline, CDR1 is SGHRS and CDR2 YFSETQ. CDR3 length: 14 residues. Trimming removed 1 base at V and 0 bases at J, with 5 bases between. CDR3 nucleotide sequence: TGCGCCAGCAGCTTGACAGACTCTGGAAACACCATATATTTT. It is translated as CASSLTDSGNTIYF.

This chain connects TRBV5-1 to TRBJ2-2; tentatively, D is TRBD1 (5 bases). This CDR3 region has 14 residues. Germline loops: CDR1 SGHRS, CDR2 YFSETQ. The V and J ends lost 4 bases and 3 bases respectively, with 10 bases between them. This CDR3 reads CASSPRADTGELFF. The CDR3 DNA follows: TGCGCCAGCAGCCCCAGGGCGGACACCGGGGAGCTGTTTTTT.

CDR3 in amino acids: CASSLPSGGPEQFF. The CDR3 bases are TGTGCCAGCAGCTTACCTAGCGGGGGGCCCGAGCAGTTCTTC. The V gene is TRBV7-3, the J gene TRBJ2-1, with 11 bases identical to TRBD2. Losses at the gene ends were 2 bases for V and 10 bases for J; bases not matched to a gene: 4. The CDR3 has 14 amino acids. Germline V gene sequence: CDR1 SGHTA, CDR2 FQGTGA.

The chain employs TRBV9 and TRBJ1-4; TRBD1 matches at 7 bases. CDR1 and CDR2 (germline): SGDLS, YYNGEE. Trimming cost V 7 bases and J 8 bases; bases outside gene matches: 8. The CDR3 covers 13 residues. The DNA for the CDR3 is TGTGCCAGCTCCGTAGGGGGCGTAGAAAAACTGTTTTTT. This translates into CASSVGGVEKLFF.

J is TRBJ1-2 and V is TRBV5-1; 11 positions match TRBD1. The CDR3 spans 15 residues. Germline loops: CDR1 SGHRS, CDR2 YFSETQ. V shed 4 bases and J 7 bases; nucleotides not matched to a gene: 9. The CDR3, as DNA: TGCGCCAGCAGCGTGGGACAGGGGGTCCTCTCTGGCTACACCTTC. As protein: CASSVGQGVLSGYTF.

The chain recombines TRBV7-2 with TRBJ1-3; 9 bases match TRBD1. V dropped 5 bases and J dropped 3; count of bases not matched to a gene: 8. Germline V gives CDR1 SGHTA, CDR2 FQGNSA. CDR3 length equals 16 residues. CDR3 bases: TGTGCCAGCAGCATACGGACAGGGGCAGGTGGAAACACCATATATTTT. This codes for CASSIRTGAGGNTIYF.